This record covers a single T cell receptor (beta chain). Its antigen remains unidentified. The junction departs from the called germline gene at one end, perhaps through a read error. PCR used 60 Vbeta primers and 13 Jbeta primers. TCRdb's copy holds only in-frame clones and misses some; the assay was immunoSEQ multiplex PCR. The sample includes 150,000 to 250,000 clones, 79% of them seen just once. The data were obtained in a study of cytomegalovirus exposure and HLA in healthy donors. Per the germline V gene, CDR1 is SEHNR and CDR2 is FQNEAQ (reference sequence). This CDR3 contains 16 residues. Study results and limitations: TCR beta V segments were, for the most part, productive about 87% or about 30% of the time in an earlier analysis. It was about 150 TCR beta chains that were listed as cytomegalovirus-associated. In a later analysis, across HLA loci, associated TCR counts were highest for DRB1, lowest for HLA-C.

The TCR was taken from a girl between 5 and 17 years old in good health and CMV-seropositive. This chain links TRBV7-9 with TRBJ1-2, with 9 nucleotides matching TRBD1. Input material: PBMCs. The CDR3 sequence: CSSSLGRTGDLYGYTF. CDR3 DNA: TGTTCCAGCAGCTTAGGGCGGACAGGGGATCTCTATGGCTACACCTTC.